These 11 T cell receptor beta chains were all obtained from the same sample, sequenced in a study of T cell responses to AZD1222 COVID-19 vaccine. TCRdb keeps only in-frame clones here, not all; method: immunoSEQ multiplex PCR. Counted here are more than 100,000 clones, roughly 91% occurring once; the ten biggest clones make up 45%. The sequenced sample was peripheral blood, obtained on day 0 of AZD1222 vaccination. These receptor sequences come from an adult in good health.

This clone was seen just once. The V and J genes are TRBV28 and TRBJ2-1; no clear D gene. Trimming took off 2 bases at V and 9 bases at J, with 8 bases between the two ends. Germline V gene sequence: CDR1 MDHEN, CDR2 SYDVKM. CDR3 length equals 12 residues. CDR3 loop: CASSLRQTEQFF. In DNA form, the CDR3 reads TGTGCCAGCAGTTTACGGCAGACTGAGCAGTTCTTC.

This chain's CDR3 is CASSRPGQANSDYGYTF. For the CDR3, the DNA is TGTGCCAGCAGCCGGCCGGGACAGGCTAATTCCGACTATGGCTACACCTTC. The J gene is TRBJ1-2, the V gene TRBV7-2, with TRBD1 matching 8 bases. The CDR3 covers 17 residues. Germline V gene lookup returns CDR1 SGHTA and CDR2 FQGNSA. Trimming removed 5 bases from V and 3 bases from J; junction bases left unmatched: 14.

J is TRBJ2-7 and V is TRBV5-3; D remains ambiguous. TRBV5-3 is known as an ORF, though its function is uncertain. This CDR3 is built from 12 residues. With 2 bases removed from V and 2 bases from J, the gap between germline ends came to 5 bases. CDR3 nucleotides: TGTGCCAGAAGCTTTGCCACCTACGAGCAGTACTTC. Encoded protein: CARSFATYEQYF.

CDR3 DNA sequence: TGTGCCAGCAGCTCAGCCGGGAGCCTTAATGAGCAGTTCTTC. Protein product: CASSSAGSLNEQFF. This chain links TRBV7-9 with TRBJ2-1; D may be TRBD2 (6 bases). Per germline, CDR1 SEHNR and CDR2 FQNEAQ (reference sequence). This CDR3 spans 14 amino acids. Trimming left V 4 bases short and J 7 bases short, with 14 bases between.

The chain carries TRBV23-1 and TRBJ2-3; 12 bases align to TRBD1. TRBV23-1 is sorted into the ORF group, with uncertain function. V lost 4 bases, J lost 2 bases, and 4 bases stayed unmatched. The length of the CDR3 is 16 residues. The CDR3 protein is CASSPGTGGPTDTQYF. The CDR3 nucleotides are TGCGCCAGCAGTCCGGGGACAGGGGGCCCCACAGATACGCAGTATTTT.

The CDR3 sequence is CASRSPRGPYGYTF. The CDR3 DNA sequence: TGTGCCAGCAGATCTCCCAGGGGTCCCTATGGCTACACCTTC. The gene calls are TRBV28 and TRBJ1-2, with TRBD1 as a possible D gene (6 bases). The CDR3 covers 14 residues. Germline loops: CDR1 MDHEN, CDR2 SYDVKM. V was trimmed by 6 bases and J by 4 bases, leaving 15 bases between them.

V is TRBV29-1 and J is TRBJ2-7; D possibly corresponds to TRBD2 (6 bases). V dropped 3 bases and J dropped 1 base, with 7 bases sitting between them. This CDR3 is 12 amino acids long. Germline CDR1 is SQVTM and CDR2 is ANQGSEA. CDR3 region: CSVEEGSYEQYF. The DNA for the CDR3 is TGCAGCGTTGAGGAGGGATCCTACGAGCAGTACTTC.

The rearrangement links TRBV27 to TRBJ2-7, with D perhaps matching TRBD2 (6 bases). Germline values: CDR1 MNHEY, CDR2 SMNVEV (reference sequence). The CDR3 sequence is 15 residues long. The germline V and J ends were trimmed by 7 bases and 0 bases, with 16 bases remaining between them. CDR3 residues: CASKLGRGSSYEQYF. CDR3 nucleotide sequence: TGTGCCAGCAAATTAGGGCGGGGAAGCTCCTACGAGCAGTACTTC.

This chain uses TRBV6-5 with TRBJ1-3; tentatively, D is TRBD1 (6 bases). V dropped 7 bases and J dropped 4 bases, with 14 bases sitting between them. The CDR3 has 14 amino acids. Germline V lookup: CDR1 MNHEY, CDR2 SVGAGI. In DNA, the CDR3 is TGTGCCAGCACCTCACAGGGAACCGGAAACACCATATATTTT. Translating it yields CASTSQGTGNTIYF.

This clone was recorded once. The chain combines TRBV9 with TRBJ1-4; 8 bases fit TRBD1. Germline trimming cut 3 bases from V and 6 bases from J; bases unmatched to any gene: 13. The CDR3 totals 17 residues. The V gene's germline CDR1 is SGDLS and CDR2 YYNGEE. CDR3 sequence: CASSGTGQARSDEKLFF. CDR3 sequence (DNA): TGTGCCAGCAGCGGAACGGGACAGGCGCGTTCAGATGAAAAACTGTTTTTT.

In this sample, this clone turned up once. The chain carries TRBV30 and TRBJ1-5; the D gene is possibly TRBD1 (5 bases). The CDR3 extends over 13 amino acids. Trimming left V 2 bases short and J 5 bases short, with 10 bases between. The germline V gene encodes CDR1 GTSNPN and CDR2 SVGIG (reference sequence). The CDR3 nucleotides are TGTGCCTGGAGTAGTGGGGGTCATCAGCCCCAGCATTTT. This translates into CAWSSGGHQPQHF.